The sequence of this TCR beta chain was determined in a study of a mutant IDH1 vaccine in newly diagnosed glioma (dated by TCRdb to the early 2020s). About the investigation overall: Across visits V03 through V10, patients got a total of eight vaccinations, given in weeks 1, 3, 5, 7, 11, 15, 19 and 23. Vaccination started 4-6 weeks after radiotherapy alone, or was given together with temozolomide cycles in the groups whose treatment included chemotherapy. Of the approximately 33 patients who were treated, around 60% were male and about 40% were female, and the mean age was around 40 years. Before enrollment, patients had received standard therapy of radiotherapy alone, temozolomide alone, or radiochemotherapy with temozolomide; most received the combination. Peripheral blood samples were drawn at six visits, namely V03 (baseline), V05, V07, V10, V12 and V13. For exploratory analyses, about 25 treated patients had longitudinal TCRB deep sequencing done wherever samples were available.

What the work shows at the level of the full study, not this receptor alone: Immune responses induced by the vaccine were seen in 93.3% of patients across multiple MHC alleles. Availability determined which PBMC samples were chosen for TCRB deep sequencing. Pseudoprogression appeared unrelated to alterations in the top peripheral T cell clonotypes detected by TCRB sequencing. It was noted by the authors that analyses of patient blood samples could not be reproduced owing to sample limitations.

The time point tag for this specimen amounts to: week 23, last vaccination. Each vaccine dose, consisting of 300 ug of a 20-mer mutant IDH1 peptide in Montanide, was administered subcutaneously with topical imiquimod. All donors had newly diagnosed IDH1-mutant astrocytomas of WHO grade 3 or 4 that showed loss of nuclear ATRX. The samples were drawn from NOA16, a multicentre, single-arm, open-label phase I trial in Germany that tested a mutant IDH1 peptide vaccine in humans for the first time. Genomic DNA for TCRB sequencing was extracted from EDTA blood using the DNeasy Blood and Tissue Kit. Trimming costs V 9 bases and J 0 bases, and their ends lie 11 bases apart. The CDR3 spans 13 residues, from the cysteine through the phenylalanine. Just CDR3 DNA is preserved here, 39 bases in frame from base 1. Sequences MDHEN (CDR1) and SYDVKM (CDR2) are obtained from the germline V gene. Regarding this clone: What this receptor recognizes is not known. Base qualities were left out, and no much larger clone turns up one base away.

Receptor amplification or capture employed the immunoSEQ multiplex PCR assay. Rearranged TCR beta chain sequences were amplified using the hsTCRB Kit according to the manufacturer's protocol. Sequencing of TCRB libraries was carried out on an Illumina MiSeq. The study's processing was this. Demultiplexing, trimming and gene mapping were performed with the kit vendor's proprietary platform. Sourced from immuneACCESS, this table was stored by TCRdb with only in-frame sequences that have V and J called. A share of the clones is absent; for the studies checked, an unresolved V gene accounts for under half, and the remainder has no known explanation. That table supplies the V and J calls and clone size; D and trimming were determined from the DNA. In all, the sample holds 82,000 or so clones, and almost 85% of those were seen once. Over 2% of the sample is in the top ten clones.

Recombination linked TRBV28 to TRBJ1-2; tentative D gene TRBD1, with 6 bases matching. The sample consisted of PBMCs, taken from a glioma patient whose treatment included an IDH1 peptide vaccine. This sequence was found in a man aged 25-45 years with glioma. Some clones in this sample may be carry-over from other donors' samples. The CDR3 here reads CASRQDPNYGYTF. The bases read TGTGCCAGTAGACAGGATCCTAACTATGGCTACACCTTC.